This T cell receptor (beta chain) was found in a study of cytomegalovirus exposure and HLA in healthy donors (dated by TCRdb to the late 2010s). Describing the broader study: According to an earlier analysis of several hundred of the donors, 150 million to 200 million T cells yielded 117 million unique TCR beta sequences and 276 Gb of sequence data. Several DR-DQ haplotypes were handled as single units for association and clustering because linkage in the cohort was strong. In addition to the first cohort of about 650 subjects, a separate validation cohort of 100 to 150 different subjects was used. Every repertoire in the discovery cohort had been generated on one and the same sequencing platform. Donor age, sex, ethnicity and CMV serostatus were collected together with the repertoire data. A later genetic analysis used genome-wide SNP genotypes for about 65% of the 666 donors, treating that subset as a discovery cohort. The study used immunosequencing to profile the T cell repertoires of approximately 630 subjects and linked those repertoires to cytomegalovirus serostatus. Class I and class II HLA loci were covered by the typing at four-digit resolution. A later analysis re-analyzed previously published TCR beta repertoires from hundreds of donors and added high-resolution HLA genotyping to study TCR occurrence patterns. High-throughput TCR immunosequencing, statistical association of individual TCRs with disease status, and machine learning were combined to predict cytomegalovirus infection status. In the later analysis, no new phenotypic data were used to find candidate immune exposures; instead, reliance was placed on TCR beta sequences and their occurrence across donors. Typing coverage differed by locus: A, B, C, DRB1 and DQB1 were typed in roughly 620-640 donors, DQA1 in approximately 520, DPA1 in 600 to 610, and DPB1 in approximately 450. Among the approximately 400 genotyped donors, roughly 80% belonged to the genetic ancestry cluster associated with self-reported Caucasian donors. To decide whether each TCR beta V gene segment behaved as functional or pseudogenic, an earlier analysis of approximately 600 of the donors relied on high-throughput TCR beta sequencing. On average, roughly 240,000 unique TCR beta nucleotide sequences were sequenced per donor among 398 genotyped donors of the cohort, with around 19% of those sequences being non-productive. The aim of the study was to test whether cataloging public T cell receptors could identify signatures of past pathogen exposure. An early release covering about 600 HLA-typed donors comprised roughly 300 gigabases of sequencing data and roughly 86 million unique TCR sequences. Broad study findings and their caveats: The 87-base-pair reads could not distinguish some IMGT-functional V segments, including TRBV6-2 and TRBV6-3, so those segments were excluded. Only TCR beta chains were sequenced in this cohort, and the absence of alpha or paired-chain data limited detectable features. An earlier analysis of approximately 530 of the donors showed that most TCR beta V segments appeared in productive rearrangements either about 87% or about 30% of the time, which broadly matched IMGT annotations. A total of some 180 TCR beta chains were listed by the study as associated with cytomegalovirus. A later analysis reported that several top co-occurrence clusters appeared linked to parvovirus B19, influenza, CMV and Epstein-Barr virus. The earlier analysis of approximately 590 of the donors excluded over 15 rarely observed V segments, including chromosome 9 orphons, because counts were too low. Because some donors lacked HLA typing at each locus, the association tests relied only on the typed subset. Sequencing depth was assumed to be roughly uniform across donors in the presence/absence analyses, though that assumption may not hold. In vitro tests confirmed that a few of the cytomegalovirus-associated TCR beta chains recognize cytomegalovirus antigens. Across donors, most TCR sequences were observed very rarely, whereas some public TCRs were present in many individuals. In a later analysis, HLA-associated TCR beta chains were found to be more clonally expanded and to have lower generation probabilities than equally common non-associated chains. Most CMV-associated TCR beta chains appeared to be HLA-restricted in a later analysis, and the HLA associations seemed to be driven largely by CMV exposure. Linkage disequilibrium might explain the correlated functional status among segregating V segments, but an unknown experimental factor could not be excluded. In both the original and validation cohorts, the classifier was reported to diagnose cytomegalovirus status with high specificity and sensitivity. It was suggested by the authors that the approach could potentially be generalized to other disease states and immunological phenotypes. A further reported finding was that TCR beta sequences accurately predicted the HLA-A and HLA-B alleles for most subjects in the first cohort. At a false discovery rate of 0.05, a later analysis linked roughly 17,000 TCR beta sequences to specific HLA alleles. A group of highly shared sequence variants was considered likely to be a technical artifact of the sequencing pipeline. When HLA alleles, especially DR and DQ, strongly co-occurred, attributing TCR associations to individual alleles was difficult. V-gene and J-gene trimming of TCR beta chains was associated with a missense DCLRE1C variant in a later genetic analysis, and the association was replicated in an independent cohort. The only immune exposure information available for the cohort was CMV serostatus. A later genetic analysis reported fewer N-insertions in productive TCRs among donors in an Asian-associated ancestry cluster than the roughly 700-donor mean. In a later analysis, TCR association rates were found to vary across HLA loci, with the most associated TCRs seen for DRB1 alleles and the fewest for HLA-C alleles.

Receptor amplification or capture employed the immunoSEQ multiplex PCR assay. For the multiplex PCR, a mixture combining 60 forward primers for TCR Vbeta segments and 13 reverse primers for TCR Jbeta segments was used. The CDR3 region of rearranged TCR beta genes was amplified from genomic DNA by a multiplex PCR assay. The amplified TCR beta libraries were sequenced on the Illumina HiSeq System as 87-base-pair reads. Turning to the authors' computational methods: A later analysis tallied 80 million to 95 million unique TCR beta chains across the 666 repertoires, and roughly 11 million of those chains were shared by two or more donors. A nearest-neighbor algorithm error-corrected the raw reads and collapsed the reads into unique sequences, merging closely related sequences to remove PCR and sequencing errors. Alignment of CDR3 sequences to IMGT reference sequences was used to assign V, D and J gene segments. For a sequence to be retained, a match of at least six nucleotides was required to both a V gene segment and a J gene segment. Rearrangements were classified as productive when the CDR3 lacked stop codons and remained in frame with V and J, and all other rearrangements were classified as non-productive. CDR3 was defined according to IMGT convention as the region running from the second conserved V-encoded cysteine to the conserved J-encoded phenylalanine. In an earlier analysis of around 540 of the donors, sequences lacking an unambiguous match to a single V gene segment were excluded. An earlier analysis of a few hundred of the donors classified V segments as functional when productive rearrangements were above 56.7% and as segregating when the standard deviation between donors was above 5%. A statistical classification framework was developed to diagnose cytomegalovirus status using the catalog of TCR beta chain sequences. In a later analysis, V and J genes were assigned by comparing TCR nucleotide sequences against IMGT/GENE-DB human TR gene sequences. The TCRdist pipeline was used in a later analysis to assign CDR3 sequences and most-parsimonious VDJ recombination scenarios. A later analysis defined each TCR beta chain by its CDR3 amino acid sequence plus V-gene family, and excluded reads lacking a unique V-gene family. A later analysis removed 550 to 650 highly shared, low-generation-probability nucleotide sequences to deal with suspected cross-contamination and a sequencing artifact. For each public chain, a later analysis derived a clonal expansion index from normalized ranks of inferred template counts within each repertoire. Generation probabilities in a later analysis came from a VDJ recombination model fitted to out-of-frame rearrangements, and those results were checked against IGoR. In a later analysis, TCR-TCR, TCR-HLA and TCR-CMV co-occurrence was scored with hypergeometric tests, and a repertoire-size bias correction was applied to TCR pairs. False discovery rates were estimated in a later analysis by permuting HLA or CMV assignments 20 times. A later analysis grouped co-occurring TCRs with DBSCAN, adding TCRdist sequence similarity when clustering within HLA-allele-positive subsets. Repertoires with fewer than 30,000 or more than 120,000 public chains were left out of co-occurrence clustering, as were about 5 repertoires with anomalous nucleotide sharing. TCRdb retrieved this table from immuneACCESS and kept in-frame rearrangements only. Not all clones are present; in checked studies, unresolved V genes account for under half, and no reason is known for the remainder. That table furnishes V, J and clone size, whereas the DNA furnished D and trimming. This sample lists more than 110,000 clones; 60% to 80% were detected once. Of the sample, about 1.5% is held by the ten largest clones.

A remark on this clone: The antigen this receptor binds is unknown. Base qualities are not provided; no much larger clone lies one nucleotide away.

The germline V gene yields SGHTA for CDR1 and FQGNSA for CDR2. The CDR3 has 14 amino acids, counting the end cysteine and phenylalanine. Only CDR3 DNA remains: 42 bases, in frame from the first base. V is clipped by 7 bases and J by 5 bases, and the sequence between their germline boundaries is 17 bases long. In total, 630 or so healthy bone marrow donors made up the cohort. All cohort members were sampled while nominally healthy, although unrecorded immune exposures were likely present. The donor was CMV seronegative and belonged to the group of approximately 320 seronegative cohort members. A peripheral blood sample was provided by each donor, and peripheral blood mononuclear cells were used for TCR beta sequencing. Genomic DNA was extracted from the blood cell samples with the Qiagen DNeasy Blood Extraction Kit.

The rearranged segments are TRBV7-2 and TRBJ1-1, with TRBD1 tentatively as D gene (5 bases match). The sequence came from a woman in her 30s in good health and CMV-seronegative. The specimen was PBMCs. DNA sequence: TGTGCCAGCACCCCAGCCGGACAATATACTGAAGCTTTCTTT. It is translated as CASTPAGQYTEAFF.